The 20 T cell receptor beta chains below come from one sample, sequenced in a study of tissue T cells after allogeneic stem cell transplantation. Clones were sequenced by immunoSEQ multiplex PCR, and TCRdb holds only the in-frame ones, with some missing. The sample has some 530 clones; roughly 60% are singletons. Sequenced here: spleen tissue, sampled at autopsy. The receptors were gathered from a female patient between 35 and 69 years old with steroid-refractory graft-versus-host disease after an allogeneic stem cell transplant. Some T cells here may be from the graft donor.

V is TRBV4-1 and J is TRBJ2-1; D is possibly TRBD1 (5 bases). Germline-derived CDR1 and CDR2 are MGHRA and YSYEKL. The CDR3 runs 16 residues. Between the trimmed V and J ends, which lost 4 bases and 7 bases, there was a span of 20 bases. The CDR3, as DNA: TGCGCCAGCAGCCCCCTTGGGCAGGGAACTGGAAATGAGCAGTTCTTC. This translates into CASSPLGQGTGNEQFF.

Only a few counts were recorded for this clone. The chain uses TRBV12-3 or TRBV12-4 and TRBJ1-4, with D hard to call. This CDR3 has 12 amino acids. V lost 5 bases to trimming and J lost 8 bases, with 9 bases between them. In nucleotides, the CDR3 is TGTGCCAGCAGTGAGACGGGAGAAAAACTGTTTTTT. It codes for CASSETGEKLFF.

This clone was found a few times. The CDR3 DNA reads as TGCGCCAGCAGCTGGACCGGGACAGGGAGCTCCTACGAGCAGTACTTC. Amino acids: CASSWTGTGSSYEQYF. The rearrangement links TRBV5-1 to TRBJ2-7; 9 bases line up with TRBD1. CDR1 and CDR2 (germline): SGHRS, YFSETQ. J was trimmed by 0 bases and V by 3 bases; bases with no gene match: 7. This CDR3 has 16 residues.

The V and J genes are TRBV28 and TRBJ1-1; tentatively, D is TRBD1 (5 bases). The ends were cut back, 4 bases at V and 10 bases at J, with 13 bases in the middle. Germline assignment: CDR1 MDHEN and CDR2 SYDVKM. The CDR3 spans 12 residues. This CDR3 reads CASSSEGQGAFF. The DNA for the CDR3 is TGTGCCAGCAGTTCGGAGGGGCAAGGAGCTTTCTTT.

This clone has more than one count but fewer than ten. The chain joins TRBV6-5 to TRBJ2-4; D unresolved. V was clipped by 2 bases and J by 0 bases, with 11 bases between them. This CDR3 region has 16 residues. Germline CDR1 and CDR2: MNHEY and SVGAGI. CDR3 amino acids: CASSYTRRLAKNIQYF. The CDR3 DNA reads TGTGCCAGCAGTTACACAAGACGTTTAGCCAAAAACATTCAGTACTTC.

The chain employs TRBV2 and TRBJ2-6; no clear D. The germline CDR1 and CDR2 sequences are SNHLY and FYNNEI. The CDR3 sequence is 12 residues long. With 7 bases removed from V and 9 bases from J, the gap between germline ends came to 10 bases. CDR3 sequence: CASTRMDNVLTF. CDR3 coding DNA: TGTGCCAGCACTAGAATGGACAACGTCCTGACTTTC.

In DNA, the CDR3 is TGTGCCAGTAGTACCCTTTTTGGTCGGACGTCCCCCACAGATACGCAGTATTTT. Its translation: CASSTLFGRTSPTDTQYF. The V and J genes are TRBV19 and TRBJ2-3, with D hard to call. CDR1 and CDR2 from the germline V gene are LNHDA and SQIVND (reference sequence). The CDR3 extends over 18 amino acids. The ends were cut back, 4 bases at V and 2 bases at J, with 22 bases in the middle.

This clone was seen more than once but under ten times. The chain has TRBV27 and TRBJ2-7, with 8 bases fitting TRBD1. The junction had 4 bases not matched to a gene; V was cut back by 3 bases and J by 3 bases. Germline values: CDR1 MNHEY, CDR2 SMNVEV (reference sequence). This CDR3 region has 14 residues. In nucleotides, the CDR3 is TGTGCCAGCAGTTTGATGACAGGGGTCTACGAGCAGTACTTC. It is translated as CASSLMTGVYEQYF.

This chain connects TRBV19 to TRBJ2-7, with unresolved D. The CDR3 loop spans 15 amino acids. The V gene lost 6 bases and the J gene lost 5 bases, with 20 bases spanning the gap. Per germline, CDR1 LNHDA and CDR2 SQIVND (reference sequence). CDR3: CASRQIGRGPHEQYF. Here the CDR3 DNA reads TGTGCCAGTAGACAGATAGGTCGAGGTCCACACGAGCAGTACTTC. Full variable domain (remainder filled in from reference TRBV19 and TRBJ2-7): DGGITQSPKYLFRKEGQNVTLSCEQNLNHDAMYWYRQDPGQGLRLIYYSQIVNDFQKGDIAEGYSVSREKKESFPLTVTSAQKNPTAFYLCASRQIGRGPHEQYFGPGTRLTVT.

CDR3 DNA: TGTGCCAGTAGTATTATCGGGATCTCCTACAATGAGCAGTTCTTC. Amino acid sequence: CASSIIGISYNEQFF. The chain employs TRBV19 and TRBJ2-1; D may be TRBD2 (5 bases). Germline V gene lookup returns CDR1 LNHDA and CDR2 SQIVND (reference sequence). This CDR3 region has 15 residues. V was trimmed by 3 bases and J by 0 bases, leaving 9 bases between them. Combining the CDR3 with reference TRBV19 and TRBJ2-1 gives the whole variable domain DGGITQSPKYLFRKEGQNVTLSCEQNLNHDAMYWYRQDPGQGLRLIYYSQIVNDFQKGDIAEGYSVSREKKESFPLTVTSAQKNPTAFYLCASSIIGISYNEQFFGPGTRLTVL.

The chain couples TRBV7-6 to TRBJ1-4; 8 nucleotides align to TRBD1. V was clipped by 4 bases and J by 10 bases; unmatched bases: 5. Germline lookup yields CDR1 SGHVS and CDR2 FNYEAQ. There are 13 residues in the CDR3. The CDR3 sequence: CASSSGQVGKLFF. Written as DNA, the CDR3 is TGTGCCAGCAGCTCGGGACAGGTGGGAAAACTGTTTTTT.

The rearrangement uses TRBV7-8 and TRBJ2-1; D is unresolved. Trimming took off 3 bases at V and 10 bases at J, with 7 bases between the two ends. The germline V gene has CDR1 SGHVS and CDR2 FQNEAQ. The CDR3 totals 11 residues. CDR3 in amino acids: CASSFLTEQFF. CDR3 nucleotides: TGTGCCAGCAGCTTCCTGACAGAGCAGTTCTTC. The full variable domain, rest sourced from reference TRBV7-8 and TRBJ2-1, is GAGVSQSPRYKVAKRGQDVALRCDPISGHVSLFWYQQALGQGPEFLTYFQNEAQLDKSGLPSDRFFAERPEGSVSTLKIQRTQQEDSAVYLCASSFLTEQFFGPGTRLTVL.

This rearrangement joins TRBV20-1 to TRBJ2-2; D gene uncertain. V shed 3 bases and J shed 5 bases, with 7 bases lying between them. The V gene's germline CDR1 is DFQATT and CDR2 SNEGSKA (reference sequence). The CDR3 has 12 amino acids. This CDR3 is CSASTGTGELFF. The CDR3 DNA follows: TGCAGTGCTAGTACCGGGACCGGGGAGCTGTTTTTT.

This clone occurred a few times. The V and J genes are TRBV5-1 and TRBJ2-7; TRBD2 is a possible D gene (5 bases). V shed 3 bases and J shed 3 bases, with 7 bases lying between them. Per the germline V gene, CDR1 is SGHRS and CDR2 is YFSETQ. CDR3 length: 12 amino acids. CDR3 sequence reads: CASSSRGYEQYF. The CDR3 nucleotides read TGCGCCAGCAGCTCCCGGGGCTACGAGCAGTACTTC. Drawing the rest from reference TRBV5-1 and TRBJ2-7, the complete variable domain is KAGVTQTPRYLIKTRGQQVTLSCSPISGHRSVSWYQQTPGQGLQFLFEYFSETQRNKGNFPGRFSGRQFSNSRSEMNVSTLELGDSALYLCASSSRGYEQYFGPGTRLTVT.

CDR3 loop: CSAPRGRGYTF. The CDR3 nucleotides read TGCAGTGCTCCACGGGGGCGAGGCTACACCTTC. The V call is TRBV20-1, the J call TRBJ1-2, with D tentatively TRBD1 (6 bases). CDR3 length: 11 amino acids. Germline V gene sequence: CDR1 DFQATT, CDR2 SNEGSKA (reference sequence). V was trimmed by 5 bases and J by 8 bases, leaving 12 bases between them.

This clone was seen a handful of times. The chain employs TRBV7-2 and TRBJ2-7; 13 bases map to TRBD2. The CDR3 length is 14 residues. Per the germline V gene, CDR1 is SGHTA and CDR2 is FQGNSA. The V gene end was trimmed by 2 bases and the J gene end by 7 bases; junction bases not matched to a gene: 2. CDR3 loop: CASSLPGLAGEQYF. In nucleotides, the CDR3 is TGTGCCAGCAGCTTACCGGGACTAGCGGGGGAGCAGTACTTC. The whole variable domain, remainder taken from reference TRBV7-2 and TRBJ2-7, is GAGVSQSPSNKVTEKGKDVELRCDPISGHTALYWYRQSLGQGLEFLIYFQGNSAPDKSGLPSDRFSAERTGGSVSTLTIQRTQQEDSAVYLCASSLPGLAGEQYFGPGTRLTVT.

The chain couples TRBV19 to TRBJ1-1; D unresolved. V lost 1 base and J lost 2, with 14 bases in between. CDR3 length: 16 amino acids. Germline V CDR1 and CDR2: LNHDA, SQIVND (reference sequence). The DNA for the CDR3 is TGTGCCAGTAGTATAGTTCGGACGGTGAGAAACACTGAAGCTTTCTTT. Amino acids: CASSIVRTVRNTEAFF.

The table lists this clone with a few counts. J is TRBJ2-3 and V is TRBV9; 8 bases match TRBD2. The CDR3 has 17 amino acids. J was trimmed by 3 bases and V by 0 bases; bases with no gene match: 9. Germline lookup yields CDR1 SGDLS and CDR2 YYNGEE. CDR3 coding DNA: TGTGCCAGCAGCGTAGGCCAGAGCGGGAGTGGGACAGATACGCAGTATTTT. It encodes CASSVGQSGSGTDTQYF.

The chain has TRBV20-1 and TRBJ2-4; 8 bases are a match to TRBD2. The CDR3 is 11 amino acids. The germline V gene has CDR1 DFQATT and CDR2 SNEGSKA (reference sequence). With V trimmed by 0 bases and J by 13 bases, 2 bases remained unmatched. The CDR3 bases are TGCAGTGCTAGAGATAAGCGGGGGCAGTACTTC. This encodes CSARDKRGQYF.

The table lists this clone with a few counts. The chain is built from TRBV5-6 and TRBJ2-7; possible D gene TRBD2, 5 bases. Deletions cut 0 bases from V and 0 bases from J, with 7 bases between. Germline values: CDR1 SGHDT, CDR2 YYEEEE. The CDR3 has 14 residues. CDR3 amino acids: CASSLDRGSYEQYF. The CDR3 DNA sequence: TGTGCCAGCAGCTTGGATCGGGGCTCCTACGAGCAGTACTTC. The variable domain in full, with the rest retrieved from reference TRBV5-6 and TRBJ2-7, is DAGVTQSPTHLIKTRGQQVTLRCSPKSGHDTVSWYQQALGQGPQFIFQYYEEEERQRGNFPDRFSGHQFPNYSSELNVNALLLGDSALYLCASSLDRGSYEQYFGPGTRLTVT.